A selection of T cell receptor beta chains follows, all from one sample in a study of T cells in Graves' hyperthyroidism and ophthalmopathy. Using its own MiXCR run on the multiplex PCR reads, TCRdb lists one record per CDR3 protein. The sample gives nearly 750,000 distinct CDR3 sequences, 30% to 40% of which show up once; around 31% is in the top ten. The source material was blood. These receptors all come from a woman aged 40 to 50 with Graves' hyperthyroidism. Both conserved end residues are trimmed from each CDR3.

>TRBJ2-2|TRBV20-1
SANQWDSAGELF
>TRBJ1-6|TRBV28
ASSILDRVNSPLH
>TRBJ2-6|TRBV7-8
ATSRKAGVNVLT
>TRBJ1-1|TRBV4-3
ASSHSTGGEAF
>TRBJ2-3|TRBV10-3
ATADSGTTDTQY
>TRBJ1-4|TRBV7-2
ASSPARDEKLF
>TRBJ1-2|TRBV6-5
ASIRDRDINYGYT
>TRBJ2-3|TRBV20-1
SAGDSGGAADTQY
>TRBJ2-5|TRBV15
ATSTTIRGRLETQY
>TRBJ2-3|TRBV2
ASSAGTSGTDTQY
>TRBJ1-2|TRBV7-9
ASSGGDSSYGYT
>TRBJ2-7|TRBV25-1
ASRPDYLAGFYEQY
>TRBJ1-2|TRBV7-2
ASSLYTNYGYT
>TRBJ1-2|TRBV19
ASSPRQTPGLGGYT
>TRBJ1-1|TRBV3-1
ASSLNRAGEAF
>TRBJ1-4|TRBV29-1
SVGGGEKLF
>TRBJ1-1|TRBV12-3/TRBV12-4
ASQGVYTEAL
>TRBJ1-1|TRBV10-3
ATAEGWGAF
>TRBJ1-6|TRBV7-2
ASSLPVGPLH
>TRBJ2-7|TRBV20-1
SARELAGGTYEQY
>TRBJ2-5|TRBV5-8
ASSQDPGTGRGTQY
>TRBJ1-5|TRBV4-3
ASSQDSNQPQH
>TRBJ1-5|TRBV20-1
SVGQVNQPQH
>TRBJ2-7|TRBV5-4
ASTKKGQYLPYEQY
>TRBJ2-5|TRBV28
ASMGSSLGETQY
>TRBJ2-2|TRBV25-1
ASFDAVELF
>TRBJ1-2|TRBV9
AGSVGEGRPYGYT
>TRBJ1-6|TRBV7-9
ASRSDRANSPLH
>TRBJ1-1|TRBV15
ATSSLNRMNTEAF
>TRBJ1-1|TRBV7-2
ASSLETDIPTAF
>TRBJ1-5|TRBV2
ASSSPDQPQH
>TRBJ1-1|TRBV29-1
SVLGESGVAEAF
>TRBJ2-7|TRBV13
ASTVPDEQY
>TRBJ2-2|TRBV24-1
ATSESDGYTGELF
>TRBJ1-6|TRBV4-1
ASSQEGASYSPLH
>TRBJ2-7|TRBV7-2
ASSSVVHREGGSYEQY
>TRBJ2-6|TRBV7-8
ASSHPSYPGANVLT
>TRBJ1-2|TRBV6-1
ASSFQRGQGYT
>TRBJ1-2|TRBV29-1
SVDDPPGQGMDGYT
>TRBJ2-3|TRBV24-1
ATSETGPADTQY
>TRBJ1-1|TRBV10-3
AIVEGGTEAF
>TRBJ2-7|TRBV29-1
SVELGERLHEQY
>TRBJ1-4|TRBV6-1
ASSENLGGGEKLF
>TRBJ1-1|TRBV29-1
SMQGGGTEAF
>TRBJ2-7|TRBV7-2
ASISRPGQSYEQY
>TRBJ1-6|TRBV9
ASSVGGGGSPLH
>TRBJ1-3|TRBV7-9
ASILSRSGNTIY
>TRBJ2-7|TRBV6-2/TRBV6-3
ASTNGSYEQY